These 17 T cell receptor beta chains were all obtained from the same sample, sequenced in a study of OX40 agonist ivuxolimab in advanced cancers. The repertoire was sequenced with immunoSEQ multiplex PCR; TCRdb's copy has only in-frame clones and lacks some. The sample shows 90,000 to 100,000 clones, approximately 86% of them seen only once. Specimen: CD4+ or CD8+ T cells sorted from blood, collected in a trial of the OX40 agonist ivuxolimab. These TCRs come from an adult with an advanced solid tumor such as melanoma, head and neck, liver or kidney cancer.

The chain joins TRBV6-6 to TRBJ2-7; D tentatively fits TRBD1 or TRBD2 (5 bases each). In germline, CDR1 is MNHNY, CDR2 SVGAGI (reference sequence). The CDR3 runs 15 residues. The V gene lost 0 bases and the J gene lost 5 bases, with 14 bases spanning the gap. DNA of the CDR3: TGTGCCAGCAGTTACTCGAAAGCAGGGACCCACGAGCAGTACTTC. As protein: CASSYSKAGTHEQYF.

The chain combines TRBV13 with TRBJ2-1, with D tentatively TRBD1 (6 bases). Germline loops: CDR1 PRHDT, CDR2 FYEKMQ (reference sequence). The germline V and J ends were trimmed by 5 bases and 0 bases, with 11 bases remaining between them. CDR3 length equals 15 residues. For the CDR3, the DNA is TGTGCCAGCAGCCATACAGGGAGCTCCTACAATGAGCAGTTCTTC. Translation: CASSHTGSSYNEQFF.

The CDR3 DNA reads TGTGCCAGCAGGGAGTGGACAGATCATAGCAATCAGCCCCAGCATTTT. Residues: CASREWTDHSNQPQHF. V usage is TRBV2 and J usage is TRBJ1-5; maybe TRBD1 (6 bases). Germline V CDR1 and CDR2: SNHLY, FYNNEI. V lost 6 bases and J 0 bases, leaving 15 bases between the germline ends. The CDR3 consists of 16 residues.

This chain uses TRBV5-8 with TRBJ2-2, with 9 bases fitting TRBD1. The germline V gene has CDR1 SGHTS and CDR2 YDEGEE. This CDR3 has 17 residues. With V trimmed by 4 bases and J by 3 bases, 10 bases remained unmatched. The CDR3 coding sequence is TGTGCCAGCAGCCCACAGACCGGGGACAGGGACACCGGGGAGCTGTTTTTT. Its translation: CASSPQTGDRDTGELFF.

The chain links TRBV19 to TRBJ2-7; D ambiguous. The CDR3 runs 13 residues. CDR1 is LNHDA and CDR2 is SQIVND in the germline V gene (reference sequence). Trimming removed 5 bases at V and 6 bases at J, with 14 bases between. In DNA form, the CDR3 reads TGTGCCAGTAGTCCAAGACGGTACGCCGAGCAGTACTTC. The encoded protein is CASSPRRYAEQYF.

The rearrangement joins TRBV6-6 to TRBJ1-5; the D is unclear. V shed 7 bases and J shed 3 bases, with 19 bases lying between them. Germline CDR1 is MNHNY and CDR2 is SVGAGI (reference sequence). The CDR3 length is 16 residues. The CDR3 DNA reads TGTGCCAGCACCCCTCTGTTGGCAAAACTCAATCAGCCCCAGCATTTT. This translates into CASTPLLAKLNQPQHF.

V usage is TRBV20-1 and J usage is TRBJ2-3; tentative D call: TRBD2 (6 bases). CDR1 and CDR2 from the germline V gene are DFQATT and SNEGSKA (reference sequence). The CDR3 runs 10 residues. CDR3 in DNA: TGCAGCCTCGTGGAGGGTACGCAGTATTTT. Translation gives CSLVEGTQYF.

This clone has just one count. The V call is TRBV7-2, the J call TRBJ2-2; D unresolved. The CDR3 runs 13 residues. With 5 bases removed from V and 6 bases from J, the gap between germline ends came to 10 bases. Germline V gene lookup returns CDR1 SGHTA and CDR2 FQGNSA. CDR3 DNA: TGTGCCAGCAGCGTCGACTTGTCCGGGGAGCTGTTTTTT. Translation gives CASSVDLSGELFF.

The chain links TRBV9 to TRBJ2-3; D possibly corresponds to TRBD2 (6 bases). Per germline, CDR1 SGDLS and CDR2 YYNGEE. The CDR3 loop spans 16 amino acids. Trimming shortened V by 4 bases and J by 6 bases, and 21 bases separated the two germline ends. CDR3 sequence reads: CASSPSGGMSDDTQYF. The CDR3 DNA reads TGTGCCAGCAGCCCCAGTGGCGGGATGAGTGATGATACGCAGTATTTT. The full variable domain, rest sourced from reference TRBV9 and TRBJ2-3, is DSGVTQTPKHLITATGQRVTLRCSPRSGDLSVYWYQQSLDQGLQFLIQYYNGEERAKGNILERFSAQQFPDLHSELNLSSLELGDSALYFCASSPSGGMSDDTQYFGPGTRLTVL.

The chain uses TRBV7-3 and TRBJ2-3; TRBD2 is a possible D gene (6 bases). This CDR3 is 16 amino acids long. The germline V gene encodes CDR1 SGHTA and CDR2 FQGTGA. Trimming removed 4 bases from V and 4 bases from J, with 18 bases in between. In nucleotides, the CDR3 is TGTGCCAGCAGCTCCGGGGGTAGCGGTTCCTCAGATACGCAGTATTTT. It encodes CASSSGGSGSSDTQYF.

The V gene is TRBV2, the J gene TRBJ2-4; 7 bases fit TRBD1. The trim removed 4 bases at V and 10 bases at J, leaving 4 bases unmatched. Germline-derived CDR1 and CDR2 are SNHLY and FYNNEI. CDR3 length: 12 residues. This CDR3 is CASSGQGPIQYF. Here the CDR3 DNA reads TGTGCCAGCAGTGGACAGGGCCCTATTCAGTACTTC.

The CDR3 here is CASSLGDGNQPQHF. The CDR3 DNA reads TGCGCCAGCAGCTTGGGGGATGGCAATCAGCCCCAGCATTTT. The V gene is TRBV5-1, the J gene TRBJ1-5; no firm D call. V dropped 0 bases and J dropped 2 bases, with 6 bases sitting between them. This CDR3 region has 14 residues. CDR1 and CDR2 (germline): SGHRS, YFSETQ. Variable domain in full (rest from reference TRBV5-1 and TRBJ1-5): KAGVTQTPRYLIKTRGQQVTLSCSPISGHRSVSWYQQTPGQGLQFLFEYFSETQRNKGNFPGRFSGRQFSNSRSEMNVSTLELGDSALYLCASSLGDGNQPQHFGDGTRLSIL.

This chain links TRBV6-1 with TRBJ2-1; TRBD1 or TRBD2 may be the D gene (5 bases each). The germline gives CDR1 MNHNS, CDR2 SASEGT. This CDR3 has 13 residues. With 5 bases removed from V and 8 bases from J, the gap between germline ends came to 13 bases. CDR3 DNA sequence: TGTGCCAGCAGTTTGGAGGAAGGGGATGAGCAGTTCTTC. This translates into CASSLEEGDEQFF.

The CDR3 sequence: CASSRTSGGYNEQFF. CDR3 DNA: TGTGCCAGCAGCCGGACTAGCGGAGGCTACAATGAGCAGTTCTTC. This chain links TRBV7-3 with TRBJ2-1, with 10 bases identical to TRBD2. J was trimmed by 3 bases and V by 5 bases; bases with no gene match: 4. The length of the CDR3 is 15 residues. CDR1 is SGHTA, CDR2 FQGTGA, per germline.

V gene TRBV5-1 combines with J gene TRBJ2-5; D is tentatively TRBD1 or TRBD2 (5 bases each). Per germline, CDR1 SGHRS and CDR2 YFSETQ. The CDR3 sequence is 16 residues long. V lost 2 bases and J 0 bases, leaving 14 bases between the germline ends. The CDR3 loop is CASSFARGADQETQYF. In DNA, the CDR3 is TGCGCCAGCAGCTTCGCCCGAGGGGCAGACCAAGAGACCCAGTACTTC.

The chain carries TRBV7-3 and TRBJ2-3; D call uncertain. This CDR3 is built from 13 residues. CDR1 and CDR2 (germline): SGHTA, FQGTGA. Trimming shortened V by 4 bases and J by 2 bases, and 7 bases separated the two germline ends. CDR3 sequence reads: CASSYSTTDTQYF. The CDR3 bases are TGTGCCAGCAGCTACTCTACCACAGATACGCAGTATTTT. The full variable domain, in which reference TRBV7-3 and TRBJ2-3 provide the parts outside the CDR3, is GAGVSQTPSNKVTEKGKYVELRCDPISGHTALYWYRQSLGQGPEFLIYFQGTGAADDSGLPNDRFFAVRPEGSVSTLKIQRTERGDSAVYLCASSYSTTDTQYFGPGTRLTVL.

This clone came up once. The rearrangement joins TRBV19 to TRBJ2-7, with TRBD1 matching 8 bases. There are 15 residues in the CDR3. Germline CDR1 LNHDA, CDR2 SQIVND (reference sequence). Unmatched junction bases numbered 4, after V lost 0 bases and J lost 3 bases. CDR3 sequence: CASSIDFGQGYEQYF. In nucleotides, the CDR3 is TGTGCCAGTAGTATAGATTTTGGACAGGGCTACGAGCAGTACTTC.